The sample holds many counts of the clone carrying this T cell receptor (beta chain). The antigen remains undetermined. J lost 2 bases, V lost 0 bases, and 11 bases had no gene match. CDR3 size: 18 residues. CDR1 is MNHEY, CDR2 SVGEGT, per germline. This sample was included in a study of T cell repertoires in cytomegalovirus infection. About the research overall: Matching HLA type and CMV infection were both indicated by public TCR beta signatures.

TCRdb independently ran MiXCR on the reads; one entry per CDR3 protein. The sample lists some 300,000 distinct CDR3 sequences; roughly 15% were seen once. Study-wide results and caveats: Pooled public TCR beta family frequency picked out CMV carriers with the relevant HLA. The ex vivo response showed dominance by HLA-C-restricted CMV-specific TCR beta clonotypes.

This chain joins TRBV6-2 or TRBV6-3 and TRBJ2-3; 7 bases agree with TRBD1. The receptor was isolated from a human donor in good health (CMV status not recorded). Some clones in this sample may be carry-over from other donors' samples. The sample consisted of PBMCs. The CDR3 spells CASSYSSRLQGITDTQYF. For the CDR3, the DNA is TGTGCCAGCAGTTACTCGTCCCGACTACAGGGGATCACAGATACGCAGTATTTT.